The TCR beta chain under discussion was sequenced for a study of T cells after yellow fever vaccination. For the study at large: Those fractions that held only low numbers of cells were prepared using the SMART-Seq v4 Ultra Low Input RNA kit.

About this clonotype itself: Antigen unknown.

TCRdb reprocessed the 5' RACE reads with MiXCR, giving one entry per CDR3 protein. The data show 550,000 or so distinct CDR3 sequences, with 15% to 20% seen just once and 14% held by the top ten. Points from the study as a whole: The secondary response was weaker, and its peak arrived faster, on day 5 versus 15. Most clones from primary vaccination were detected again post-booster (around 95% CD4, around 90% CD8).

The source of this sequence is a man aged 30 to 39 who received the YFV17D yellow fever vaccine. The sequencing here drew on PBMCs, taken 15 days after the yellow fever booster vaccination.

The CDR3 nucleotides read TGCAGTGCTAGAGCCCAGGGGGAGCAGTACTTC. It codes for CSARAQGEQYF. The rearrangement uses TRBV20-1 and TRBJ2-7; a possible D gene is TRBD1 (6 bases). The CDR3 has 11 residues. Trimming cost V 1 base and J 7 bases, with 8 bases left between them. CDR1 DFQATT and CDR2 SNEGSKA come from the germline V gene (reference sequence).